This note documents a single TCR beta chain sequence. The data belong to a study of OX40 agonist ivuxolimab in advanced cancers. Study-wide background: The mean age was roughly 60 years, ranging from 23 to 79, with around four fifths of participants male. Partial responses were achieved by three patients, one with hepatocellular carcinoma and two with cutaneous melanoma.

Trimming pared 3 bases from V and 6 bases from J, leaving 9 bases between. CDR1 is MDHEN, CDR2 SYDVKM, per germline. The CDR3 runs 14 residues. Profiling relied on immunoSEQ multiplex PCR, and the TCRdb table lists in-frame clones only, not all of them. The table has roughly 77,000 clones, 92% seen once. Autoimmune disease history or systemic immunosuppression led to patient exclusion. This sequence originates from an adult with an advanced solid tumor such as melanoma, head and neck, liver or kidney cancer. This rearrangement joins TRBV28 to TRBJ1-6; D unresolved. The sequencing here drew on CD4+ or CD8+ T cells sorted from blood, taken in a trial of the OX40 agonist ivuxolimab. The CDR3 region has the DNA TGTGCCAGCAGTTTCTCGGGAGTTAATTCACCCCTCCACTTT. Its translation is CASSFSGVNSPLHF. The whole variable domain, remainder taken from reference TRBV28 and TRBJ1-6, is DVKVTQSSRYLVKRTGEKVFLECVQDMDHENMFWYRQDPGLGLRLIYFSYDVKMKEKGDIPEGYSVSREKKERFSLILESASTNQTSMYLCASSFSGVNSPLHFGNGTRLTVT.